The 25 T cell receptor beta chains presented below share a single source sample, sequenced in a study of cytomegalovirus exposure and HLA in healthy donors. Assay used: immunoSEQ multiplex PCR; TCRdb lists only in-frame clones, some missing. This sample carries 110,000 to 150,000 clones, about nine tenths of them seen once, and the ten largest clones take roughly 6.5%. The sequencing sample was made of PBMCs. These receptors all stem from a woman aged 25 to 39 in good health and CMV-seropositive.

V gene TRBV9 combines with J gene TRBJ2-3; 11 nucleotides agree with TRBD2. Germline assignment: CDR1 SGDLS and CDR2 YYNGEE. The CDR3 length is 15 residues. V lost 6 bases and J lost 8; bases outside the gene matches: 11. CDR3 in amino acids: CASTATSGAPGTQYF. DNA for the CDR3: TGTGCCAGCACCGCGACTAGCGGGGCCCCGGGTACGCAGTATTTT.

V usage is TRBV2 and J usage is TRBJ2-2, with D possibly being TRBD1 (5 bases). V was clipped by 7 bases and J by 6 bases, with 12 bases between them. The CDR3 covers 13 residues. Germline CDR1 and CDR2: SNHLY and FYNNEI. The CDR3 here is CASNGQGAGELFF. The CDR3 DNA reads TGTGCCAGCAACGGACAAGGGGCCGGGGAGCTGTTTTTT.

The chain uses TRBV5-1 and TRBJ2-2, with unresolved D. The CDR3 is made up of 13 amino acids. V dropped 7 bases and J dropped 0 bases, with 7 bases sitting between them. Looked up from germline, CDR1 is SGHRS and CDR2 is YFSETQ. CDR3 nucleotides: TGCGCCAGCCGAGAAGCGAACACCGGGGAGCTGTTTTTT. Translating it yields CASREANTGELFF. The full variable domain, with the rest looked up from reference TRBV5-1 and TRBJ2-2, is KAGVTQTPRYLIKTRGQQVTLSCSPISGHRSVSWYQQTPGQGLQFLFEYFSETQRNKGNFPGRFSGRQFSNSRSEMNVSTLELGDSALYLCASREANTGELFFGEGSRLTVL.

The chain combines TRBV5-1 with TRBJ2-7, with 10 bases aligning to TRBD1. CDR3 size: 16 residues. The ends lost 4 bases at V and 0 bases at J; junction bases unmatched: 7. CDR1 SGHRS and CDR2 YFSETQ come from the germline V gene. The CDR3 is CASSISGTGASYEQYF. The CDR3 DNA sequence: TGCGCCAGCAGCATCTCCGGGACAGGGGCCTCCTACGAGCAGTACTTC.

The chain has TRBV4-1 and TRBJ2-1, with 7 bases identical to TRBD1. CDR1 is MGHRA, CDR2 YSYEKL, per germline. The V gene end was trimmed by 4 bases and the J gene end by 7 bases; junction bases not matched to a gene: 10. The CDR3 is 15 residues long. The CDR3 is CASSPLFGTANEQFF. Here the CDR3 DNA reads TGCGCCAGCAGCCCTCTTTTTGGGACAGCTAATGAGCAGTTCTTC.

This clone was counted only a few times. V gene TRBV9 combines with J gene TRBJ1-2; TRBD1 aligns across 8 bases. CDR3 size: 15 residues. V lost 1 base, J lost 5 bases, and 7 bases stayed unmatched. Germline V gene sequence: CDR1 SGDLS, CDR2 YYNGEE. CDR3 nucleotide sequence: TGTGCCAGCAGCGTATCGGGACAGGCATCGTATGGCTACACCTTC. Translated, it gives CASSVSGQASYGYTF.

The rearrangement joins TRBV4-1 to TRBJ2-7, with 9 bases fitting TRBD2. Germline V gene data show CDR1 as MGHRA and CDR2 as YSYEKL. The CDR3 totals 13 residues. V lost 5 bases and J lost 6; bases outside the gene matches: 5. CDR3 bases: TGCGCCAGCAGCGAGGGACTAGCAGGCGAGCAGTACTTC. It is translated as CASSEGLAGEQYF.

The chain couples TRBV5-1 to TRBJ1-4; D not resolved. The CDR3 is 14 amino acids. Germline loops: CDR1 SGHRS, CDR2 YFSETQ. V was cut by 4 bases and J by 5 bases, with 12 bases left in between. This chain's CDR3 is CASSQQALNEKLFF. DNA of the CDR3: TGCGCCAGCAGCCAGCAGGCCCTAAATGAAAAACTGTTTTTT.

This clone has a handful of counts. The gene calls are TRBV2 and TRBJ1-5; tentatively, D is TRBD1 (6 bases). The V and J ends lost 8 bases and 5 bases respectively, with 19 bases between them. This CDR3 region has 15 residues. Germline CDR1 and CDR2: SNHLY and FYNNEI. The CDR3, as DNA: TGTGCCAGCCGCGGCGTGGGCAGGGGCTATCAGCCCCAGCATTTT. Its translation is CASRGVGRGYQPQHF.

V gene TRBV28 combines with J gene TRBJ2-3; 10 bases are a match to TRBD2. The CDR3 loop spans 15 amino acids. Unmatched junction bases numbered 3, after V lost 5 bases and J lost 1 base. Germline V lookup: CDR1 MDHEN, CDR2 SYDVKM. CDR3 sequence: CASSPGTSGTDTQYF. The CDR3 DNA reads TGTGCCAGCAGTCCCGGGACTAGCGGCACAGATACGCAGTATTTT.

The chain uses TRBV9 and TRBJ1-1; a weak D match, TRBD1 (6 bases). Germline assignment: CDR1 SGDLS and CDR2 YYNGEE. The V and J ends lost 3 bases and 5 bases respectively, with 11 bases between them. This CDR3 contains 13 residues. The CDR3 loop reads CASSEGGGTEAFF. The CDR3 bases are TGTGCCAGCAGCGAGGGAGGGGGGACTGAAGCTTTCTTT.

This clone was recorded only once. CDR3 sequence reads: CASSPDRVGYTF. CDR3 DNA: TGTGCCAGCAGCCCCGACAGGGTCGGCTACACCTTC. This chain connects TRBV28 to TRBJ1-2; 7 bases agree with TRBD1. Germline CDR1 and CDR2: MDHEN and SYDVKM. Germline trimming cut 6 bases from V and 8 bases from J; bases unmatched to any gene: 6. The CDR3 has 12 residues.

The chain employs TRBV29-1 and TRBJ1-2; perhaps TRBD1 as D (6 bases). The CDR3 contains 17 residues. Germline V gene data show CDR1 as SQVTM and CDR2 as ANQGSEA. V was clipped by 0 bases and J by 4 bases, with 21 bases between them. CDR3 region: CSVEDVRGGRGAYGYTF. CDR3 DNA sequence: TGCAGCGTTGAAGATGTGCGCGGAGGACGGGGGGCCTATGGCTACACCTTC.

V usage is TRBV4-1 and J usage is TRBJ1-2; D ambiguous. Germline V gene lookup returns CDR1 MGHRA and CDR2 YSYEKL. V lost 0 bases to trimming and J lost 6 bases, with 26 bases between them. CDR3 length equals 19 residues. CDR3: CASSQDPSTLLTLGDGYTF. In DNA form, the CDR3 reads TGCGCCAGCAGCCAAGATCCGTCGACACTCCTAACTTTGGGAGATGGCTACACCTTC.

The rearrangement uses TRBV4-1 and TRBJ2-3, with TRBD2 as a possible D gene (7 bases). Germline CDR1 and CDR2: MGHRA and YSYEKL. V was trimmed by 4 bases and J by 0 bases, leaving 14 bases between them. This CDR3 is built from 16 residues. The CDR3 DNA reads as TGCGCCAGCAGCCGAAGGGCGGGGGCTAGCACAGATACGCAGTATTTT. Translation gives CASSRRAGASTDTQYF.

The chain employs TRBV5-1 and TRBJ2-7, with 11 bases lining up with TRBD1. J gave up 6 bases and V 4 bases, and 6 bases lay outside the gene matches. This CDR3 spans 14 amino acids. In germline, CDR1 is SGHRS, CDR2 YFSETQ. DNA for the CDR3: TGCGCCAGCAGCCCTGGACAGGGGGCGGTCGAGCAGTACTTC. It codes for CASSPGQGAVEQYF.

This clone turned up a few times. This chain joins TRBV18 and TRBJ2-1; 9 nucleotides match TRBD2. With 1 base clipped from V and 7 bases from J, the junction kept 8 bases outside the gene matches. Germline loops: CDR1 KGHSH, CDR2 LQKENI. The CDR3 has 16 amino acids. The CDR3 loop reads CASSPLARGGRNEQFF. The CDR3, as DNA: TGTGCCAGCTCACCACTCGCGCGGGGGGGCAGAAATGAGCAGTTCTTC.

The chain couples TRBV29-1 to TRBJ2-2, with a possible D match to TRBD1 (6 bases). This CDR3 contains 12 residues. V lost 1 base to trimming and J lost 7 bases, with 7 bases between them. Germline assignment: CDR1 SQVTM and CDR2 ANQGSEA. CDR3 sequence (DNA): TGCAGCGTTGAAGGAGGGGGCGGGGAGCTGTTTTTT. It encodes CSVEGGGGELFF.

V and J are TRBV19 and TRBJ1-5; possible D gene TRBD1, 5 bases. CDR3 size: 13 residues. CDR1 and CDR2 (germline): LNHDA, SQIVND (reference sequence). V lost 3 bases and J 5 bases, leaving 8 bases between the germline ends. The CDR3 loop reads CASSIGGDQPQHF. CDR3 DNA sequence: TGTGCCAGTAGTATTGGAGGGGATCAGCCCCAGCATTTT.

The chain recombines TRBV27 with TRBJ2-5; D is possibly TRBD1 (7 bases). Germline V CDR1 and CDR2: MNHEY, SMNVEV (reference sequence). The V end was cut by 3 bases, the J end by 4 bases, with 12 bases between. CDR3 length: 14 residues. CDR3 nucleotide sequence: TGTGCCAGCAGTTTGGGCAGGGGGGCAGAGACCCAGTACTTC. It translates to CASSLGRGAETQYF.

Notes on this clone: Other nucleotide sequences from this sample produce the same CDR3. The gene calls are TRBV6-6 and TRBJ2-3; D is ambiguous. V was pared by 6 bases and J by 0 bases, with 4 bases between. The CDR3 has 12 residues. Per germline, CDR1 MNHNY and CDR2 SVGAGI (reference sequence). The CDR3: CASSSSTDTQYF. The CDR3 region has the DNA TGTGCCAGCAGCTCCAGCACAGATACGCAGTATTTT.

This clone was recorded once. This sequence joins TRBV27 and TRBJ2-7; perhaps TRBD1 as D (6 bases). In germline, CDR1 is MNHEY, CDR2 SMNVEV (reference sequence). This CDR3 contains 15 residues. With 2 bases removed from V and 1 base from J, the gap between germline ends came to 12 bases. CDR3 nucleotides: TGTGCCAGCAGTTTACGTCAGGGGTGGTCCTACGAGCAGTACTTC. It is translated as CASSLRQGWSYEQYF.

This clone was found a few times. The gene calls are TRBV5-1 and TRBJ2-7; D gene unclear. Per the germline V gene, CDR1 is SGHRS and CDR2 is YFSETQ. The germline V and J ends were trimmed by 3 bases and 0 bases, with 4 bases remaining between them. The CDR3 is 12 amino acids. The CDR3 DNA reads as TGCGCCAGCAGCTCAGGCTCCTACGAGCAGTACTTC. Its translation is CASSSGSYEQYF.

The chain has TRBV18 and TRBJ2-7, with 8 positions matching TRBD2. J was trimmed by 7 bases and V by 2 bases; bases with no gene match: 13. CDR1 is KGHSH, CDR2 LQKENI, per germline. The CDR3 is made up of 16 amino acids. The DNA for the CDR3 is TGTGCCAGCTCACCAACGCCCCCGGGACTAGTGTGGGAGCAGTACTTC. Translating it yields CASSPTPPGLVWEQYF.

The chain links TRBV11-2 to TRBJ2-5; unclear D gene. Germline V lookup: CDR1 SGHAT, CDR2 FQNNGV. This CDR3 comprises 11 residues. The germline V and J ends were trimmed by 3 bases and 4 bases, with 3 bases remaining between them. The chain's CDR3 is CASSFRETQYF. The DNA for the CDR3 is TGTGCCAGCAGCTTCCGAGAGACCCAGTACTTC.